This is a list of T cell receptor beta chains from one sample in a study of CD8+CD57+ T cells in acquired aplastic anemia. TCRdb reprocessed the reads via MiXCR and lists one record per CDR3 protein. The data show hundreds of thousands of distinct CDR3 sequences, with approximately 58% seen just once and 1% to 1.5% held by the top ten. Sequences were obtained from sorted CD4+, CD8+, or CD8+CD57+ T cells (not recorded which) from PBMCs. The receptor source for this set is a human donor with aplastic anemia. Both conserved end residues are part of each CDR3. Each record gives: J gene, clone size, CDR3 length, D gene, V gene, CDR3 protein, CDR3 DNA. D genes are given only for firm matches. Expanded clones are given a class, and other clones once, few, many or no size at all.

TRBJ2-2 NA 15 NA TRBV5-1 CASSLAGQNTGELFF TGCGCCAGCAGCTTGGCGGGACAGAACACCGGGGAGCTGTTTTTT
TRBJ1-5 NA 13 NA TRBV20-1 CSATEEAHQPQHF TGCAGTGCTACAGAGGAGGCGCATCAGCCCCAGCATTTT
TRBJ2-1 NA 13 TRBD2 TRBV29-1 CSVGTSGRDEQFF TGCAGCGTTGGGACTAGCGGGAGGGATGAGCAGTTCTTC
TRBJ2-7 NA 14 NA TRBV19 CASSLARDTYEQYF TGTGCCAGTAGTCTAGCTCGGGACACCTACGAGCAGTACTTC
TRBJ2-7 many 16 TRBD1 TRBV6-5 CASSYSFGTGVYEQYF TGTGCCAGCAGTTACTCGTTCGGGACAGGGGTCTACGAGCAGTACTTC
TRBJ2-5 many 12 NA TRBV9 CASSVDAETQYF TGTGCCAGCAGCGTAGATGCGGAGACCCAGTACTTC
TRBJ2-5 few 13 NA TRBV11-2 CASREGLQETQYF TGTGCCAGCCGCGAGGGACTGCAAGAGACCCAGTACTTC
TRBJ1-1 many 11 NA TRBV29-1 CSAKVNTEAFF TGCAGCGCTAAAGTGAACACTGAAGCTTTCTTT
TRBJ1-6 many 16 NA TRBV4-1 CASSQESRGFGSPLHF TGCGCCAGCAGCCAAGAAAGTAGGGGATTCGGTTCACCCCTCCACTTT
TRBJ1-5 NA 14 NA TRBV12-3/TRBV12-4 CASSLYRPQETQHF TGTGCCAGCAGTTTATACAGGCCACAAGAGACCCAGCATTTT
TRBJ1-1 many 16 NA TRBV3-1 CASSQGGGTSNTEAFF TGTGCCAGCAGCCAAGGGGGGGGAACCTCTAACACTGAAGCTTTCTTT
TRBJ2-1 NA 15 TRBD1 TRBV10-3 CAISDRDREYNEQFF TGTGCCATCAGTGACCGGGACAGGGAGTACAATGAGCAGTTCTTC
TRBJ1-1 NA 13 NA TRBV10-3 CAIRERLNTEAFF TGTGCCATCAGGGAGAGGCTGAACACTGAAGCTTTCTTT
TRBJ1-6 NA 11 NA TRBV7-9 CASSSGGGLHF TGTGCCAGCAGCTCCGGGGGAGGGCTCCACTTT
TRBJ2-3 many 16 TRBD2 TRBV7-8 CASSITGTRRSDTQYF TGTGCCAGCAGCATTACCGGGACTAGGAGATCGGATACGCAGTATTTT
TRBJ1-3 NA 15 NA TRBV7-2 CASSSRNPSGNTIYF TGTGCCAGCAGCTCGAGGAACCCCTCTGGAAACACCATATATTTT
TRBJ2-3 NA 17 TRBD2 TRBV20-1 CSAPGGTSGRFTDTQYF TGCAGTGCTCCGGGGGGGACTAGCGGGAGATTCACAGATACGCAGTATTTT
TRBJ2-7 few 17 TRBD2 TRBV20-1 CSARSQLAGGRGYEQYF TGCAGTGCTAGATCCCAACTAGCGGGGGGTAGGGGCTACGAGCAGTACTTC
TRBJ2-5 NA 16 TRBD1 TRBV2 CASSEGTGWKQETQYF TGTGCCAGCAGTGAAGGGACAGGATGGAAACAAGAGACCCAGTACTTC
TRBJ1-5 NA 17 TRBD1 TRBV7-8 CASSLGARGPSNQPLHF TGTGCCAGCAGCTTAGGGGCCAGGGGGCCGAGCAATCAGCCCCTGCATTTT
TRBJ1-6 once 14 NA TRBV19 CASSTGGGETPLHF TGTGCCAGTAGTACGGGCGGAGGGGAGACACCCCTCCACTTT
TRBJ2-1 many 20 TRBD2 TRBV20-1 CSARGNGTSGTYRSYNEQFF TGCAGTGCTAGAGGTAACGGGACTAGCGGGACCTATCGCTCCTACAATGAGCAGTTCTTC
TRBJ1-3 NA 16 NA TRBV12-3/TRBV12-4 CASSLGSSSSGNTIYF TGTGCCAGCAGTTTAGGGTCCAGTAGCTCTGGAAACACCATATATTTT
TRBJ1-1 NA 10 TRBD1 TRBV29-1 CSVRQGEAFF TGCAGCGTGAGACAGGGAGAAGCTTTCTTT